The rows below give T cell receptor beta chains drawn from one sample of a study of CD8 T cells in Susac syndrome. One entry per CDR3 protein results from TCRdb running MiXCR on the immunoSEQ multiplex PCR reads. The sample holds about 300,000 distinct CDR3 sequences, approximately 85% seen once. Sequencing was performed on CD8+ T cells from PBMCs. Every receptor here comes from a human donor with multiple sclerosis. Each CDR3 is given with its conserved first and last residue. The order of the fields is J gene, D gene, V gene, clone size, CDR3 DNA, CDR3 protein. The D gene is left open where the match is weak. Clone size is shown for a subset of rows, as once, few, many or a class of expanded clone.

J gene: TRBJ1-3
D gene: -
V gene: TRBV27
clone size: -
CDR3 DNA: TGTGCCAGCAGTTTGGGGTTCGGAAACACCATATATTTT
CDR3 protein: CASSLGFGNTIYF

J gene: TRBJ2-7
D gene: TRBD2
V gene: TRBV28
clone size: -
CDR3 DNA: TGTGCCAGCAGCCTCGGACTAGCGGGAGCTGCGGGCTACGAGCAGTACTTC
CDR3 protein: CASSLGLAGAAGYEQYF

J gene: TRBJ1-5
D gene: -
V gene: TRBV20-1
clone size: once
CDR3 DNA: TGCAGTGCTAGTATCCACAGGGATGCGCAGCCCCAGCATTTT
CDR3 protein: CSASIHRDAQPQHF

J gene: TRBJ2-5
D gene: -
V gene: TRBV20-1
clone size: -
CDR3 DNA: TGCAGTGCTAGCGCAGAGGGGCACAGCCAAGAGACCCAGTACTTC
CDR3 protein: CSASAEGHSQETQYF

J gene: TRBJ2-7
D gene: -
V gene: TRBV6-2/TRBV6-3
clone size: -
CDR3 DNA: TGTGCCAGCAGTTACATCGGGGACTCCTACGAGCAGTACTTC
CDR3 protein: CASSYIGDSYEQYF

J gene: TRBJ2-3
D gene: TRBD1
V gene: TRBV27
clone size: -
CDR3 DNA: TGTGCCAGCAGTTTATACCCGACAGGGACGTTGACAGATACGCAGTATTTT
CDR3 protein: CASSLYPTGTLTDTQYF

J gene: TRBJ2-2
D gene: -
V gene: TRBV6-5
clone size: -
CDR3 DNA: TGTGCCAGCAGTTACTCGCAATTCAACACCGGGGAGCTGTTTTTT
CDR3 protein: CASSYSQFNTGELFF

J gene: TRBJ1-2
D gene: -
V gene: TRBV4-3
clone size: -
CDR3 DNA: TGCGCCAGCAGCCAAGATGGCCGGGGGCTAAACTATGGCTACACCTTC
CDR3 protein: CASSQDGRGLNYGYTF

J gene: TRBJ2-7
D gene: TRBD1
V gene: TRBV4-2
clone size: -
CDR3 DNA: TGTGCCAGCAGCCAAGGTGTCCTAACAGGGGCCTACGAGCAGTACTTC
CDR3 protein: CASSQGVLTGAYEQYF

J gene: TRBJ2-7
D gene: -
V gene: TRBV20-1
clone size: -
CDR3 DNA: TGCAGTGCTAGTTTATGGGGAAACTACGAGCAGTACTTC
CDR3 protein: CSASLWGNYEQYF

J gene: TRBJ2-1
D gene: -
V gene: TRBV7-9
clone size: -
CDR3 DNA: TGTGCCAGCAGCCCTTACTCATCGGGAGCCAATGAGCAGTTCTTC
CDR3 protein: CASSPYSSGANEQFF

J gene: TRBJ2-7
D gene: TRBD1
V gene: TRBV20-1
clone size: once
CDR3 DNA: TGCAGTGCTAGTACCCGGGACAGCCACTACGAGCAGTACTTC
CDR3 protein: CSASTRDSHYEQYF

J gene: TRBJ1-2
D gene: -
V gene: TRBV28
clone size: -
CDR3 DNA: TGTGCCAGCAAGTACAGGATTAACTATGGCTACACCTTC
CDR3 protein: CASKYRINYGYTF

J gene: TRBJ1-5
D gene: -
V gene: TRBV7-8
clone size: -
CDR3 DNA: TGTGCCAGCAGCTCCACGGGGATGGGAATCAATCAGCCCCAGCATTTT
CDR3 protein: CASSSTGMGINQPQHF

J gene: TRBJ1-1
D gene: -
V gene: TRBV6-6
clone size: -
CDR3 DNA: TGTGCCAGCAGTTACATCCCCGGACAGTTGAACACTGAAGCTTTCTTT
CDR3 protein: CASSYIPGQLNTEAFF

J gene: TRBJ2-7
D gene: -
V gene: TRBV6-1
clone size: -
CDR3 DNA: TGTGCCAGCAGTCCGAGGACGGGGCTGAATTACGAGCAGTACTTC
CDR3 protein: CASSPRTGLNYEQYF

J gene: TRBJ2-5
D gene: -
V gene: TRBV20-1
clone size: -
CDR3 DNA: TGCAGTGCTAGACTCCTGATTGGGCAAGACCTTGAGACCCAGTACTTC
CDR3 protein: CSARLLIGQDLETQYF

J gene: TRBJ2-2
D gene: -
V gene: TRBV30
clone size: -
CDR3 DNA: TGTGCCTGGAGTCTGGGGATAACATCCGGGGAGCTGTTTTTT
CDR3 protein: CAWSLGITSGELFF

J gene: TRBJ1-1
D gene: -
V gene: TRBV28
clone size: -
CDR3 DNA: TGTGCCAGCAGTTTAGGGGTTATGAACACTGAAGCTTTCTTT
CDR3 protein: CASSLGVMNTEAFF

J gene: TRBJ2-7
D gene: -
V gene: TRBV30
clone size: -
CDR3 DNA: TGTGCCTGGTCCACGGGACGGGGGTCCTACGAGCAGTACTTC
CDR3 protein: CAWSTGRGSYEQYF

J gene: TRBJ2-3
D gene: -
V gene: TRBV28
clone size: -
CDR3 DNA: TGTGCCAGCAGGCTTCCTACCGCAGATACGCAGTATTTT
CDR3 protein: CASRLPTADTQYF

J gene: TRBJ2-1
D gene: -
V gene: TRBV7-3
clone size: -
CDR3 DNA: TGTGCCAGCAGCGAGACGGGGCAGGTGAAGTTCTTC
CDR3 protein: CASSETGQVKFF

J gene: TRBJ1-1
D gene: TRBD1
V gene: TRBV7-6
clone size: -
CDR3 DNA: TGTGCCAGCAGCGAGGGGACAGGGGCTTCGAAGACTGAAGCTTTCTTT
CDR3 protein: CASSEGTGASKTEAFF

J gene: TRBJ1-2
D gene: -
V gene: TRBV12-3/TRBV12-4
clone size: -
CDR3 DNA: TGTGCCAGCAGTTCGGCGGGACACTATGGCTACACCTTC
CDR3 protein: CASSSAGHYGYTF

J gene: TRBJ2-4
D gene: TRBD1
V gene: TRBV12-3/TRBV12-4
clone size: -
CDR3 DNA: TGTGCCAGCAGTCCCGGACAGGGGGGATACATTCAGTACTTC
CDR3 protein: CASSPGQGGYIQYF

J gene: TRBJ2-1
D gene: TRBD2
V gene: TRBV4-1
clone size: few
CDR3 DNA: TGCGCCAGCAGCCAAGGACTAGCGAGCAATGAGCAGTTCTTC
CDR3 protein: CASSQGLASNEQFF

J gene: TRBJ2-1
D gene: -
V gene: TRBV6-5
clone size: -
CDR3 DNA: TGTGCCACTCATCTTGGGGCTTTCCCCTACAATGAGCAGTTCTTC
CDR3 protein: CATHLGAFPYNEQFF

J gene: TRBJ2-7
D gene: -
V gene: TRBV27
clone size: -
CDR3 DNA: TGTGCCAGCAGTGACAGCATAAGGGACGAGCAGTACTTC
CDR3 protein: CASSDSIRDEQYF

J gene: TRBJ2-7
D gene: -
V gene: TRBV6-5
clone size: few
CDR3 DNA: TGTGCCAGCAGTTCACTAGACAATTACGAGCAGTACTTC
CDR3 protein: CASSSLDNYEQYF

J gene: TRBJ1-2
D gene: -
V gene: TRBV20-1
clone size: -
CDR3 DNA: TGCAGTGCTAGAAGGAGGGGCGTGACGAACTATGGCTACACCTTC
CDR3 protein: CSARRRGVTNYGYTF

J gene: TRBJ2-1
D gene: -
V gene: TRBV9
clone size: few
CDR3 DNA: TGTGCCAGCAGCGTAGGTGGGAACTACAATGAGCAGTTCTTC
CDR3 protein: CASSVGGNYNEQFF

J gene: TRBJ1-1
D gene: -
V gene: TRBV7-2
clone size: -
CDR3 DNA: TGTGCCAGCAGCTCCTGGACAGACTCCGAAGCTTTCTTT
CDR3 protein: CASSSWTDSEAFF

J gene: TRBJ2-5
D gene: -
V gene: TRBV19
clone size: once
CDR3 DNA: TGTGCCAGTAGTTCGAGGGGTGCTCAAGAGACCCAGTACTTC
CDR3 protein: CASSSRGAQETQYF

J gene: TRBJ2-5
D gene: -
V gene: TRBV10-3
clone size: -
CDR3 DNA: TGTGCCATCAGTGAGTCGGCGGTCCGTGAGTTGGGAGAGACCCAGTACTTC
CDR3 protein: CAISESAVRELGETQYF

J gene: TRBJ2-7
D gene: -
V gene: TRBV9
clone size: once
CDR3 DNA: TGTGCCAGCAGCGTAGAGGGGCAGGGCTCCTACGAGCAGTACTTC
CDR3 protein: CASSVEGQGSYEQYF

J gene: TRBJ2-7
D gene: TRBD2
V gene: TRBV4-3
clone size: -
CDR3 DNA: TGCGCCAGCAGCACGGGAGGCGGGAGGGGGTACGAGCAGTACTTC
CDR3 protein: CASSTGGGRGYEQYF

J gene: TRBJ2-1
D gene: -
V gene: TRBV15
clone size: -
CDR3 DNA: TGTGCCACCAGCAGAAGGACAGCCGATAACCCTTTTTACTACAATGAGCAGTTCTTC
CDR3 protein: CATSRRTADNPFYYNEQFF

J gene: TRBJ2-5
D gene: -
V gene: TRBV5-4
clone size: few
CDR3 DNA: TGTGCCAGCAGCTTGCCGGCACAGGGCCAAGAGACCCAGTACTTC
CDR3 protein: CASSLPAQGQETQYF

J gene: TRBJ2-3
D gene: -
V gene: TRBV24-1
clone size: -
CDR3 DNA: TGTGCCACCACAGAAGGGCAGGAGGTCATCACAGATACGCAGTATTTT
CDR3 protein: CATTEGQEVITDTQYF

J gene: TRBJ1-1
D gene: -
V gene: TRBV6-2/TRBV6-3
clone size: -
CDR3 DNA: TGTGCCAGCAGCCCAAAGGGGGAGCACACTGAAGCTTTCTTT
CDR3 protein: CASSPKGEHTEAFF

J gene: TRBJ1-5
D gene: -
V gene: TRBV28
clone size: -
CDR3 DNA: -
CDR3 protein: CASSSSGRGPQHF

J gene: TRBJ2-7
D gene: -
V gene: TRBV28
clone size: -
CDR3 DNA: TGTGCCAGCAGCCCCGGACAGTATTACTACGAGCAGTACTTC
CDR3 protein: CASSPGQYYYEQYF

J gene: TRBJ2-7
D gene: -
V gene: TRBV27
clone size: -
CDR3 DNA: TGTGCCAGTCGGACGGGGAACTCCTACGAGCAGTACTTC
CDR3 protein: CASRTGNSYEQYF

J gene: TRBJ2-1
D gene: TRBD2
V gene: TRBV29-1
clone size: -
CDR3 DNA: TGCAGCGTTGAAGGTTCTAGCGGGAGTTACAATGAGCAGTTCTTC
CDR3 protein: CSVEGSSGSYNEQFF

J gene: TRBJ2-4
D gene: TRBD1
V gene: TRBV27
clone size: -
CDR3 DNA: TGTGCCAGCAGTTTATACGGGACAGGGGGCGATCTGAAAAACATTCAGTACTTC
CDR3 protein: CASSLYGTGGDLKNIQYF

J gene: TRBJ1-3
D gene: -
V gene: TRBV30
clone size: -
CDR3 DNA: TGTGCCTGGAGTGTAGGGGCCTCCTCTGGAAACACCATATATTTT
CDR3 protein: CAWSVGASSGNTIYF

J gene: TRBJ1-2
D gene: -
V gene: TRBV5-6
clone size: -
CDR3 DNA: TGTGCCAGCAGCATCCTCCGGGACACCAATAACTATGGCTACACCTTC
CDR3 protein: CASSILRDTNNYGYTF

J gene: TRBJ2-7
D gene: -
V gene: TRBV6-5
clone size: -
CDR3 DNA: TGTGCCAGCACCATAGACAGGGAGGGCGTGCAGTACTTC
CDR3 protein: CASTIDREGVQYF

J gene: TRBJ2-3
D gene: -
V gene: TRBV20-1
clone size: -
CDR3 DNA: TGCAGTGCTAGAGATCAAGTGAACGGATTCACAGATACGCAGTATTTT
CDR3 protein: CSARDQVNGFTDTQYF

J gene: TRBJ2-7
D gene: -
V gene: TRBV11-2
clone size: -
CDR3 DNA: TGTGCCAGCAGGTTAGGGGGACACGAGCAGTACTTC
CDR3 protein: CASRLGGHEQYF

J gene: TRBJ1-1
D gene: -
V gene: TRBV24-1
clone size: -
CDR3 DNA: TGTGCCACCAGTGATTTGGGCGGTGAAGCTTTCTTT
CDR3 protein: CATSDLGGEAFF

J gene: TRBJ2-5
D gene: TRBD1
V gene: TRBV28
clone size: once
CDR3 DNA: TGTGCCAGCAGTGCACCAGGGGGCTCGGGGTCTCGAGAGACCCAGTACTTC
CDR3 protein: CASSAPGGSGSRETQYF

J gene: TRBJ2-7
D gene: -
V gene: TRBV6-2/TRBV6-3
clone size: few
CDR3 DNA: TGTGCCAGCAGTTATGGATGGAACGAGCAGTACTTC
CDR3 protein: CASSYGWNEQYF

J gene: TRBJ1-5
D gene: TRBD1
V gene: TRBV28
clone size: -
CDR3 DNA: TGTGCCAGCAGGTCACCGAAACAGGGGGCGGAAAATCAGCCCCAGCATTTT
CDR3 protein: CASRSPKQGAENQPQHF

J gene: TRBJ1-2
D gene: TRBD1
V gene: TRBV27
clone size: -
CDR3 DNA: TGTGCCAGCAGTGACGGGGACAGTCCTGCCTATGGCTACACCTTC
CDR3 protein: CASSDGDSPAYGYTF